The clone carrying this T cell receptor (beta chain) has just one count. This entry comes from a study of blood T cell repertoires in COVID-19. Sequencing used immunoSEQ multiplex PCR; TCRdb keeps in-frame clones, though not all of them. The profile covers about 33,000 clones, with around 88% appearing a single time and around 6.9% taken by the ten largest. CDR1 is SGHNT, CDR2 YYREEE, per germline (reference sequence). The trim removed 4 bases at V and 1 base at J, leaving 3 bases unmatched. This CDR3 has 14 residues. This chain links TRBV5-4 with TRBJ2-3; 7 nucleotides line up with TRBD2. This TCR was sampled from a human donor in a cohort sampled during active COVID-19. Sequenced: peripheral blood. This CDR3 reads CASSPGLGTDTQYF. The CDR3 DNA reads TGTGCCAGCAGCCCAGGACTAGGCACAGATACGCAGTATTTT.